This T cell receptor (beta chain) emerged from a study of shared clonotypes between healthy human individuals. Repertoires were generated with immunoSEQ multiplex PCR, while TCRdb's copy carries only in-frame clones and drops some. The sample has about 480,000 clones; roughly 78% are singletons. The J segment lost 1 base and the V segment lost 7 bases, leaving 5 bases of the junction unmatched. CDR3 length: 15 amino acids. Germline CDR1 reads MNHNY; CDR2 reads SVGAGI (reference sequence). The sample consisted of PBMCs. J is TRBJ2-5 and V is TRBV6-6; 11 nucleotides align to TRBD2. The clonotype comes from a woman between 35 and 50 years old in good health. Some clones in this sample may be carry-over from other donors' samples. CDR3 in DNA: TGTGCCAGCACCGATAGCGGGAGGGCCCAAGAGACCCAGTACTTC. Encoded protein: CASTDSGRAQETQYF.